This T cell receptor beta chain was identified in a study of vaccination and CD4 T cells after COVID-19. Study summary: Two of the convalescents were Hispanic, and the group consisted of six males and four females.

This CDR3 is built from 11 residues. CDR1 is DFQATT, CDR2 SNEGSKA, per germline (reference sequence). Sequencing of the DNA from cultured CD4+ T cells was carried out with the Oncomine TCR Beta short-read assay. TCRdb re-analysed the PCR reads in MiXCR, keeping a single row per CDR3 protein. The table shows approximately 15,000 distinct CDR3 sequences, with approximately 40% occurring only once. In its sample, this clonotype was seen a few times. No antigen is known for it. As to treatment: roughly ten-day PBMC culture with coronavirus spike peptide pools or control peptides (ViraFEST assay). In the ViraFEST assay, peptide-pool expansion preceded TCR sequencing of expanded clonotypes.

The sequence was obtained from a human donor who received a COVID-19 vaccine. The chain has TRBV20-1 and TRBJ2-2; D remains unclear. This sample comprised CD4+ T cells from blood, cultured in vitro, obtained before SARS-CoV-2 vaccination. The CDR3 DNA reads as TGCAGCGACGGAAGGGCCGGGGAGCTGTTTTTT. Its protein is CSDGRAGELFF.